The 5 T cell receptor beta chains in this list originate from one sample, sequenced in a study of cytomegalovirus exposure and HLA in healthy donors. Primers included in the PCR were 60 Vbeta and 13 Jbeta primers. Using immunoSEQ multiplex PCR, the repertoire was profiled, and TCRdb retains in-frame clones only, with some absent. The profile shows roughly 140,000 clones, 76% of them singletons. What was sequenced was PBMCs. The receptors originated from a man between 18 and 35 years old in good health and CMV-seronegative.

This chain uses TRBV7-9 with TRBJ1-1; 11 nucleotides line up with TRBD1. Losses at the gene ends were 5 bases for V and 5 bases for J; bases not matched to a gene: 10. Germline CDR1 SEHNR, CDR2 FQNEAQ (reference sequence). The CDR3 consists of 16 residues. The CDR3 DNA follows: TGTGCCAGCAGCCCCCCCCCGGACAGGGGGCATACTGAAGCTTTCTTT. Translating it yields CASSPPPDRGHTEAFF.

The chain links TRBV28 to TRBJ1-1; 9 nucleotides line up with TRBD1. Losses at the gene ends were 1 base for V and 5 bases for J; bases not matched to a gene: 14. Germline V lookup: CDR1 MDHEN, CDR2 SYDVKM. The CDR3 has 18 amino acids. Written as DNA, the CDR3 is TGTGCCAGCAGTTTATCGGGAGCCGCGGGACAGGGCGGAACTGAAGCTTTCTTT. It encodes CASSLSGAAGQGGTEAFF.

About this clone itself: A far larger clone is one base from this, pointing to a likely read error. The sample carries other DNA sequences with the same CDR3. The V and J genes are TRBV13 and TRBJ2-3; 9 bases are a match to TRBD1. The CDR3 is 16 amino acids. CDR1 and CDR2 (germline): PRHDT, FYEKMQ (reference sequence). The CDR3: CASSLRQGVNTDTQYF. The CDR3, as DNA: TGTGCCAGCAGCCTACGACAGGGGGTCAACACAGATACCCAGTATTTT.

The J gene is TRBJ1-1, the V gene TRBV30; tentative D call: TRBD1 (5 bases). The V gene's germline CDR1 is GTSNPN and CDR2 SVGIG (reference sequence). The CDR3 totals 11 residues. Trimming cost V 3 bases and J 7 bases, with 9 bases left between them. Here the CDR3 DNA reads TGTGCCTGGAGCCAGGGCCTTGAAGCTTTCTTT. Protein product: CAWSQGLEAFF. Together with reference TRBV30 and TRBJ1-1, the CDR3 gives the full variable domain: SQTIHQWPATLVQPVGSPLSLECTVEGTSNPNLYWYRQAAGRGLQLLFYSVGIGQISSEVPQNLSASRPQDRQFILSSKKLLLSDSGFYLCAWSQGLEAFFGQGTRLTVV.

The chain's CDR3 is CASSLTGGRAYNEQFF. CDR3 bases: TGTGCCAGCAGCTTAACTGGCGGGAGGGCGTACAATGAGCAGTTCTTC. This chain connects TRBV7-3 to TRBJ2-1; 9 nucleotides agree with TRBD2. J lost 4 bases, V lost 0 bases, and 4 bases had no gene match. This CDR3 region has 16 residues. The germline CDR1 and CDR2 sequences are SGHTA and FQGTGA. Together with reference TRBV7-3 and TRBJ2-1, the CDR3 gives the full variable domain: GAGVSQTPSNKVTEKGKYVELRCDPISGHTALYWYRQSLGQGPEFLIYFQGTGAADDSGLPNDRFFAVRPEGSVSTLKIQRTERGDSAVYLCASSLTGGRAYNEQFFGPGTRLTVL.